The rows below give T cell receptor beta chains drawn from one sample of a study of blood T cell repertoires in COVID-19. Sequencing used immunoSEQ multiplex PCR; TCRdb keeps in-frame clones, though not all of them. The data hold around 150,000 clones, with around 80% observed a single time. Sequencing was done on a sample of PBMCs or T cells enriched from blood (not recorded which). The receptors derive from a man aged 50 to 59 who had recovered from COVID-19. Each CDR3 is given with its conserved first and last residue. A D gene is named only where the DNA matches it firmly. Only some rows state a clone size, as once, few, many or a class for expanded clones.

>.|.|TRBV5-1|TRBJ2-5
TGCGCCAGCAGCTTGGAGGGCGGAGGAGAGACCCAGTACTTC
CASSLEGGGETQYF
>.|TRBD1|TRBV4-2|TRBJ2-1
TGTGCCAGCAGCCACGATGACAGGGGAAGTTACAATGAGCAGTTCTTC
CASSHDDRGSYNEQFF
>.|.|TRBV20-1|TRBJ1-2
TGCAGTGCTCAGGGGAGCCATGGCTACACCTTC
CSAQGSHGYTF
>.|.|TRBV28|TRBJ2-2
TGTGCCAGCCAGGGAGGGGGGGCGGAGGAGCTGTTTTTT
CASQGGGAEELFF
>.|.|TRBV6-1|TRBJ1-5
TGTGCCAGCAGTGGAACTCGGGACACAACCCTTCATAGCAATCAGCCCCAGCATTTT
CASSGTRDTTLHSNQPQHF
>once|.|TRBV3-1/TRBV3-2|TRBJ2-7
TGTGCCAGCAGCCACCAGGGTAGGAGCTACGAGCAGTACTTC
CASSHQGRSYEQYF
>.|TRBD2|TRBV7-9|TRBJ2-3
TGTGCCAGCAGCCCCACGGCTAGCGGGGGGGGTTCTTCGCAGTATTTT
CASSPTASGGGSSQYF
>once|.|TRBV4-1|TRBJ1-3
TGCGCCAGCACTAGAGGGCCTGGAAACACCATATATTTT
CASTRGPGNTIYF
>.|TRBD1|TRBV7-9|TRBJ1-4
TGTGCCAGCAGCCCGAACAGGGGAACTAATGAAAAACTGTTTTTT
CASSPNRGTNEKLFF
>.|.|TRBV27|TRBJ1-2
TGTGCCAGCCGCTCGTCCCGACAGGCCGTGGGTGGCTACACCTTC
CASRSSRQAVGGYTF
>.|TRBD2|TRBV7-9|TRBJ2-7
TGTGCCAGCAGCCGGACTAGCGGGAGTTCCTACGAGCAGTACTTC
CASSRTSGSSYEQYF
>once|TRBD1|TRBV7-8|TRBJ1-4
TGTGCCAGCAGCTTAGACGTCCGGGACAGGGCTCGTGAAAAACTGTTTTTT
CASSLDVRDRAREKLFF
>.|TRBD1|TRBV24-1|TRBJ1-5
TGTGCCACCAGTGATCCGGGACAGGGGAGCAATCAGCCCCAGCATTTT
CATSDPGQGSNQPQHF
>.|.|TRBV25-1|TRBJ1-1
TGTGCCAGCGTCGCAGGGCTGAACACTGAAGCTTTCTTT
CASVAGLNTEAFF
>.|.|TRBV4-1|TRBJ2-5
TGCGCCAGCAGCCAAGATGCGCTAATGGAGACCCAGTACTTC
CASSQDALMETQYF
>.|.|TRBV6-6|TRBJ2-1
TGTGCCAGCCGACTCGTGGATGAGCAGTTCTTC
CASRLVDEQFF
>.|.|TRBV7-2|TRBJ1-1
TGTGCCAGCAGCTCGTTGGGGAGGGCTGAAGCTTTCTTT
CASSSLGRAEAFF
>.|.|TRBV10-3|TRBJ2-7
TGTGCCATCAGTGAGGCCACAGGGGAGCAGTACTTC
CAISEATGEQYF
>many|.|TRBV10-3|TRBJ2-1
TGTGCCATCAGTGAGAAAAACCGGGACATACCCTACAATGAGCAGTTCTTC
CAISEKNRDIPYNEQFF
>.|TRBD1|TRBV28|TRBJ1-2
TGTGCCAGCCACAGGGGGAAGGATGGCTACACCTTC
CASHRGKDGYTF
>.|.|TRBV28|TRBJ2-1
TGTGCCAGCAGTTTTGAGGTCCTAGAGGGCGCCTACAATGAGCAGTTCTTC
CASSFEVLEGAYNEQFF
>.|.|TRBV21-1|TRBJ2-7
TGTGCCAGCAGCAAAGCGCTATGGATGGTGGACAGGGAGGCCTTGTACGAGCAGTACTTC
CASSKALWMVDREALYEQYF
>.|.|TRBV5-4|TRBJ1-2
TGTGCCAGCAGCCCAGCGGGGCAGGTAATTTCGGGCTACACCTTC
CASSPAGQVISGYTF
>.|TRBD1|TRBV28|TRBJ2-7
TGTGCCAGCCAGGGGGTTCCCTCCTACGAGCAGTACTTC
CASQGVPSYEQYF
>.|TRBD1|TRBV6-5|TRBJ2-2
TGTGCCACCTCAACCGGGACAGGGCGCACCGGGGAGCTGTTTTTT
CATSTGTGRTGELFF
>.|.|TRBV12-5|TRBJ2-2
TGTGCTAGTGGTTTAGGGACTTCGAACACCGGGGAGCTGTTTTTT
CASGLGTSNTGELFF
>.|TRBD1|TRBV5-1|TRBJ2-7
TGCGCCAGCGGCTTTCTAGGACAGGGGGCGGGTGAGCAGTACTTC
CASGFLGQGAGEQYF